This record covers a single T cell receptor (beta chain). Its antigen is unidentified. The sample comes from a study of OX40 agonist ivuxolimab in advanced cancers. Background on the study: The patients' treatment was ivuxolimab, an agonistic anti-OX40 (CD134) antibody. Three patients responded partially, comprising one with hepatocellular carcinoma and two with cutaneous melanoma. General study points: Among the lowest peripheral clonal expansion occurred in 0.1-3.0 mg/kg partial responders.

Enrollment shut out patients with autoimmune disease history or systemic immunosuppression. V shed 0 bases and J shed 7 bases, with 8 bases lying between them. The germline V gene encodes CDR1 SGHDT and CDR2 YYEEEE. The length of the CDR3 is 13 residues. The data were produced by immunoSEQ multiplex PCR, yet TCRdb's version contains in-frame clones alone and is incomplete. The repertoire holds under 65,000 clones, with more than 85% as singletons. The source of this sequence is an adult with an advanced solid tumor such as melanoma, head and neck, liver or kidney cancer. The chain links TRBV5-6 to TRBJ1-5; the D gene is possibly TRBD1 (5 bases). The sample here was CD4+ or CD8+ T cells sorted from blood, taken in a trial of the OX40 agonist ivuxolimab. The CDR3 sequence is CASSLGGLQPQHF. The CDR3 DNA reads TGTGCCAGCAGCTTGGGGGGACTCCAGCCCCAGCATTTT.